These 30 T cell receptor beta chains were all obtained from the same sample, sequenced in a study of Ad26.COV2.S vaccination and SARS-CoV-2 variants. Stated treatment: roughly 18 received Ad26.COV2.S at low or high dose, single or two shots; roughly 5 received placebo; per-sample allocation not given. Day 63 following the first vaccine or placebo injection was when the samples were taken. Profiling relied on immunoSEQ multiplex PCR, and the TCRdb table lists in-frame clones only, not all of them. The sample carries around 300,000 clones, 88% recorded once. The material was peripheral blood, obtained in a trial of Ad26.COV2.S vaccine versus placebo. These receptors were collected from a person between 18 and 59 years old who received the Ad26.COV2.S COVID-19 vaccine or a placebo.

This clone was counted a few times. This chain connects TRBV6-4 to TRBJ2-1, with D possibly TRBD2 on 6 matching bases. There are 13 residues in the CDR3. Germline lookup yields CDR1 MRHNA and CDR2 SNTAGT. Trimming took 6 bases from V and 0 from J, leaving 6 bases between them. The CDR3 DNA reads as TGTGCCAGCAGCGGGAGCTCCTACAATGAGCAGTTCTTC. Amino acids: CASSGSSYNEQFF.

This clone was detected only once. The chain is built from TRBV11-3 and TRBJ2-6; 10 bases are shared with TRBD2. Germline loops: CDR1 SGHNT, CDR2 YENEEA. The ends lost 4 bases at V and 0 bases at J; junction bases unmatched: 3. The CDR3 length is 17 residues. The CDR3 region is CASSYGTSVSGANVLTF. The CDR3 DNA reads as TGTGCCAGCAGCTACGGGACTAGCGTCTCTGGGGCCAACGTCCTGACTTTC.

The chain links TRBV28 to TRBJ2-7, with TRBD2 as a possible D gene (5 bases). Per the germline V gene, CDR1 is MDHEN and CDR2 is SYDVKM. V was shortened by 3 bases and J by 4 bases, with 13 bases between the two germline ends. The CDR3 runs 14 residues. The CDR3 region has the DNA TGTGCCAGCAGTTTTTTAAACGGAGGATACGAGCAGTACTTC. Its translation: CASSFLNGGYEQYF.

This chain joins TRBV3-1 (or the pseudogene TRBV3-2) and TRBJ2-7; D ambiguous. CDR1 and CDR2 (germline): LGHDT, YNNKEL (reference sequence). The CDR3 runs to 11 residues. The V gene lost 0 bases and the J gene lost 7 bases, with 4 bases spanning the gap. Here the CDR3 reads CASSQEGEQYF. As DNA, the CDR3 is TGTGCCAGCAGCCAAGAGGGGGAGCAGTACTTC.

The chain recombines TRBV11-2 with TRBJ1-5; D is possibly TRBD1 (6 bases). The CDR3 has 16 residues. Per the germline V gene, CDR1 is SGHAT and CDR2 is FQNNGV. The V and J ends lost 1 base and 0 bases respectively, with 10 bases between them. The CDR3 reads CASSLATGYSNQPQHF. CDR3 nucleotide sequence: TGTGCCAGCAGCTTAGCGACAGGATATAGCAATCAGCCCCAGCATTTT.

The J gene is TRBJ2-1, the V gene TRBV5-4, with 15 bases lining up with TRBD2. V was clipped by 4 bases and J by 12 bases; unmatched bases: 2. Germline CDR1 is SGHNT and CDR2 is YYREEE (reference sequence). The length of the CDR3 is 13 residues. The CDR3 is CASSVGLAGGQFF. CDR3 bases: TGTGCCAGCAGCGTGGGACTAGCGGGGGGGCAGTTCTTC. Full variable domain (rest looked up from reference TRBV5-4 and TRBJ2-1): ETGVTQSPTHLIKTRGQQVTLRCSSQSGHNTVSWYQQALGQGPQFIFQYYREEENGRGNFPPRFSGLQFPNYSSELNVNALELDDSALYLCASSVGLAGGQFFGPGTRLTVL.

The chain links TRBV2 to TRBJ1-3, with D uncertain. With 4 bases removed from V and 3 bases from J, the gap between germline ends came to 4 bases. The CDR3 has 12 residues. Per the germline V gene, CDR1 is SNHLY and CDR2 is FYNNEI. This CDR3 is CASSGGGNTIYF. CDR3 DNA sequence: TGTGCCAGCAGTGGTGGTGGAAACACCATATATTTT.

The CDR3 reads CASVSSYNSPLHF. DNA of the CDR3: TGTGCCAGCGTTAGCTCCTATAATTCACCCCTCCACTTT. This chain connects TRBV6-5 to TRBJ1-6; D is uncertain. Germline V gene data show CDR1 as MNHEY and CDR2 as SVGAGI. There are 13 residues in the CDR3. The V end was cut by 8 bases, the J end by 0 bases, with 5 bases between.

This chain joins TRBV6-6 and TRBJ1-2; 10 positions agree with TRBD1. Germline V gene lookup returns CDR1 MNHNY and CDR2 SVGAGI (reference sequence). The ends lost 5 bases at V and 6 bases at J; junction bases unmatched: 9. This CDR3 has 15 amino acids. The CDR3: CASSGTGESGHGYTF. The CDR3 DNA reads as TGTGCCAGCAGTGGGACAGGGGAATCAGGCCATGGCTACACCTTC.

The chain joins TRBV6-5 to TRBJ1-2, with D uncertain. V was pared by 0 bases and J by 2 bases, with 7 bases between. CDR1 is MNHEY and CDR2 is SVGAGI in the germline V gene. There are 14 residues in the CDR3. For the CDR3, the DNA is TGTGCCAGCAGTTACTCGGCACAGAACTATGGCTACACCTTC. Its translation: CASSYSAQNYGYTF.

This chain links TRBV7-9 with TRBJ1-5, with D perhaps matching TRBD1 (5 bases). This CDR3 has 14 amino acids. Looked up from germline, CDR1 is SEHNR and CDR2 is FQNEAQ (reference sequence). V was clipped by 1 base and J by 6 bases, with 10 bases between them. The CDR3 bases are TGTGCCAGCAGCTTAGTGGGGGAGGGTCAGCCCCAGCATTTT. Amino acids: CASSLVGEGQPQHF.

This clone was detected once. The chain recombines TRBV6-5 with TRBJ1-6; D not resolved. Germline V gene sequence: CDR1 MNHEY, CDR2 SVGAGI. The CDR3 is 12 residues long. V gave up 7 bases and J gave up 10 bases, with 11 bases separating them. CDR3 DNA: TGTGCCAGCATCTTGATGGGATCACCCCTCCACTTT. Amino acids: CASILMGSPLHF.

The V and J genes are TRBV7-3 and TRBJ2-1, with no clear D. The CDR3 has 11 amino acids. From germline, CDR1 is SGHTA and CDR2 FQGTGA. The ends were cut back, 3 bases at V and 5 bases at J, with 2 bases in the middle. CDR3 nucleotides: TGTGCCAGCAGCTTCGACAATGAGCAGTTCTTC. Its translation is CASSFDNEQFF.

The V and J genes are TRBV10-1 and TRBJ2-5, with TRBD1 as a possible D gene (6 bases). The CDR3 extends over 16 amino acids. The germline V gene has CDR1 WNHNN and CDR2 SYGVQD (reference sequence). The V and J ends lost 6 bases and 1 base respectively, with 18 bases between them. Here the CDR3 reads CASRPRDRRLQETQYF. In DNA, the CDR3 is TGCGCCAGCAGACCCCGCGACAGGCGCCTCCAAGAGACCCAGTACTTC.

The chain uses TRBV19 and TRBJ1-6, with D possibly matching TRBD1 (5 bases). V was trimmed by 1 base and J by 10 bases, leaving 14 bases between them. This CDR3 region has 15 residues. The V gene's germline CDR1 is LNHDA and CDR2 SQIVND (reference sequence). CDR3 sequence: CASSIVRGAGSPLHF. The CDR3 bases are TGTGCCAGTAGTATAGTGCGGGGCGCGGGGTCACCCCTCCACTTT.

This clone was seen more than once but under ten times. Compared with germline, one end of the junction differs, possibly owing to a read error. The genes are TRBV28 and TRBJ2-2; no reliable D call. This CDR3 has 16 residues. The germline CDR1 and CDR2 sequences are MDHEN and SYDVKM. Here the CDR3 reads CASSIRSYWNSGELFF. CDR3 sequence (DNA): TGTGCCAGCAGTATAAGGTCCTATTGGAACTCCGGGGAGCTGTTTTTT.

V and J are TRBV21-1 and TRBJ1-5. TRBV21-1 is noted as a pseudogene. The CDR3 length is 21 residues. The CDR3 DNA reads TGTGCCAGCAGCAACGGCTCCCCTCACATCTACAGATACTATAGCAATCAGCCCCAGCATTTT. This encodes CASSNGSPHIYRYYSNQPQHF.

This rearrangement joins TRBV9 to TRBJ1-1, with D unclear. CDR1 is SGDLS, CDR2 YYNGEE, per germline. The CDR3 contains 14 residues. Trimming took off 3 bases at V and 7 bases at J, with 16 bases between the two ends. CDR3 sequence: CASSGGTVMNEAFF. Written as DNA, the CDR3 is TGTGCCAGCAGCGGTGGCACCGTAATGAATGAAGCTTTCTTT.

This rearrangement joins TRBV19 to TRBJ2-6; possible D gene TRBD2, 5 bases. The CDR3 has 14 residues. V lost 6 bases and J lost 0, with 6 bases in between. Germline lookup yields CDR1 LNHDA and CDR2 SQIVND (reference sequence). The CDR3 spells CASRRDSGANVLTF. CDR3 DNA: TGTGCCAGTAGACGGGACTCTGGGGCCAACGTCCTGACTTTC.

Here the CDR3 DNA reads TGTGCCTGGAGCAATATGTTTGACACTGAAGCTTTCTTT. Encoded protein: CAWSNMFDTEAFF. The V gene is TRBV30, the J gene TRBJ1-1; D ambiguous. This CDR3 has 13 amino acids. With 3 bases removed from V and 3 bases from J, the gap between germline ends came to 11 bases. Germline V gene data show CDR1 as GTSNPN and CDR2 as SVGIG (reference sequence).

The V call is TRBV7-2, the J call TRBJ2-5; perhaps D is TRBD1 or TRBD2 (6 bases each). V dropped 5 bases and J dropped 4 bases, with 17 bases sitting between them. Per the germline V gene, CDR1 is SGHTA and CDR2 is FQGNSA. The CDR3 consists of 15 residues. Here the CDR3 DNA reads TGTGCCAGCAGCGTAAAGGAGGGGGGAGGAGAGACCCAGTACTTC. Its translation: CASSVKEGGGETQYF.

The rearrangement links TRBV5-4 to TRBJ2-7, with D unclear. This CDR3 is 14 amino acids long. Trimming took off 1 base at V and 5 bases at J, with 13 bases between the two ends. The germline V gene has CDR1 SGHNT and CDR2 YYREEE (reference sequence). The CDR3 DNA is TGTGCCAGCAGCTTGATTGACCAACGACACGAGCAGTACTTC. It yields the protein CASSLIDQRHEQYF.

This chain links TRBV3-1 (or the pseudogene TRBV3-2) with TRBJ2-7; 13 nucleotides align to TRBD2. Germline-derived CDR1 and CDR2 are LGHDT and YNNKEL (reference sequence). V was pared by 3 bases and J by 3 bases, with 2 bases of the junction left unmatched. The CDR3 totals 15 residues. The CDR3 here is CASSHTSGRDYEQYF. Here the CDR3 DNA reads TGTGCCAGCAGCCACACTAGCGGGAGGGACTACGAGCAGTACTTC.

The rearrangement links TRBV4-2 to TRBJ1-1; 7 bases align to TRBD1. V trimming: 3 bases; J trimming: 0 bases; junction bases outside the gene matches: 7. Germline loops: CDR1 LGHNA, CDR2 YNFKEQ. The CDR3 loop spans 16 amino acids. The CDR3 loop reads CASSHTPGQMNTEAFF. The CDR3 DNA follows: TGTGCCAGCAGCCATACCCCGGGACAGATGAACACTGAAGCTTTCTTT.

The CDR3 spells CASSLGTLQGGTDTQYF. The CDR3 region has the DNA TGCGCCAGCAGCTTGGGGACCCTACAGGGCGGCACAGATACGCAGTATTTT. The chain recombines TRBV5-1 with TRBJ2-3; weak D call: TRBD1 (6 bases). The CDR3 has 17 residues. Germline V lookup: CDR1 SGHRS, CDR2 YFSETQ. The germline V and J ends were trimmed by 0 bases and 1 base, with 15 bases remaining between them.

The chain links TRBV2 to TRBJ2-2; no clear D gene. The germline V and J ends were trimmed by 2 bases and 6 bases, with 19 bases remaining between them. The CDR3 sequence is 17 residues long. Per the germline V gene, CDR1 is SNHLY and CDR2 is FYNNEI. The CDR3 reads CASSERSPERVAGELFF. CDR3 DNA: TGTGCCAGCAGTGAACGAAGCCCGGAAAGGGTGGCCGGGGAGCTGTTTTTT.

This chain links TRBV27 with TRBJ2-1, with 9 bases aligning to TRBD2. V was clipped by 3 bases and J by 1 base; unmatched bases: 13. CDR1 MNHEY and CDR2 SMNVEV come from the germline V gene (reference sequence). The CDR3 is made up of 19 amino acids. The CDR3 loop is CASSLRLAGRSGSYNEQFF. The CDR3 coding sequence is TGTGCCAGCAGTTTGCGGCTAGCGGGAAGGAGCGGGTCCTACAATGAGCAGTTCTTC.

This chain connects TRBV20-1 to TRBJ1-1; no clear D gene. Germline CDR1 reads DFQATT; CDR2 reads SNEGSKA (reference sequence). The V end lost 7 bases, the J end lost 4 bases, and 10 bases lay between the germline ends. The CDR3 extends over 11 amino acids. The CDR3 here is CSVRARTEAFF. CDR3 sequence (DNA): TGCAGTGTCCGGGCCCGCACTGAAGCTTTCTTT.

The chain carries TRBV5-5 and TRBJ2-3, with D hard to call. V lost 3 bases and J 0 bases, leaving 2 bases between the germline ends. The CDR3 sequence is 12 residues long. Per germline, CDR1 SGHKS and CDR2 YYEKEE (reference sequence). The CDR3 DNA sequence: TGTGCCAGCAGCTATAGCACAGATACGCAGTATTTT. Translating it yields CASSYSTDTQYF.

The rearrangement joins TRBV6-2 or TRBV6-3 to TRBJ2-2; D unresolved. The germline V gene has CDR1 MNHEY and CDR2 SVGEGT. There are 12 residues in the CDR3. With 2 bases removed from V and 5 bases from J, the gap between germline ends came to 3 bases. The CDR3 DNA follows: TGTGCCAGCAGTTACCCGACCGGGGAGCTGTTTTTT. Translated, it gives CASSYPTGELFF.